The clone carrying this T cell receptor (beta chain) appeared many times. The antigen is undetermined. The sample belongs to a study of T cell repertoires in cytomegalovirus infection. Whole-study context: From public TCR beta signatures came an indication of both CMV infection and matching HLA type. The study, taken as a whole, reports: Ex vivo responses were dominated by HLA-C-restricted CMV-specific TCR beta clonotypes.

Each CDR3 protein gets one entry after TCRdb re-called the reads with MiXCR. The sample yields a few hundred thousand distinct CDR3 sequences, about a quarter seen once. The CDR3 spans 14 residues. Looked up from germline, CDR1 is SGHVS and CDR2 is FQNEAQ. Trimming took off 5 bases at V and 0 bases at J, with 11 bases between the two ends. This sequence originates from a human donor in good health (CMV status not recorded). Some clones in this sample may be carry-over from other donors' samples. What was sequenced was PBMCs. This chain links TRBV7-8 with TRBJ2-7, with D perhaps TRBD1 (6 bases). CDR3 DNA sequence: TGTGCCAGCAGCCTGGACAGTAGCTCCTACGAGCAGTACGTC. Its protein is CASSLDSSSYEQYV.